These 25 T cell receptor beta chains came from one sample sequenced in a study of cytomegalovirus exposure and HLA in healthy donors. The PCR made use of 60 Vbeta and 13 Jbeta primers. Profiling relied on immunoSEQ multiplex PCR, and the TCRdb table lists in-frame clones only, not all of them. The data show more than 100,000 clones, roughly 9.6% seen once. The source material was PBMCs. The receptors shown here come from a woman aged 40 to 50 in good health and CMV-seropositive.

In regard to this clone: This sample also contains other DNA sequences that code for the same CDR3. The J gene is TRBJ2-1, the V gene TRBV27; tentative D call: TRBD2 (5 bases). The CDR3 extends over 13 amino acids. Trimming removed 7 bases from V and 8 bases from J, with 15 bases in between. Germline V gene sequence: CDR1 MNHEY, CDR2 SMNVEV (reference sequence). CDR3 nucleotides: TGTGCCAGCAAGGATGGGAGAATTGATGAGCAGTTCTTC. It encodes CASKDGRIDEQFF.

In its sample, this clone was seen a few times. CDR3 nucleotides: TGTGCCAGCGGGACCCTAGCGGGGGGCCCGAATGAGCAGTTCTTC. It is translated as CASGTLAGGPNEQFF. The chain uses TRBV5-4 and TRBJ2-1; 11 nucleotides align to TRBD2. Germline V lookup: CDR1 SGHNT, CDR2 YYREEE (reference sequence). The CDR3 covers 15 residues. The junction had 10 bases not matched to a gene; V was cut back by 7 bases and J by 7 bases. Full variable domain (outside the CDR3, taken from reference TRBV5-4 and TRBJ2-1): ETGVTQSPTHLIKTRGQQVTLRCSSQSGHNTVSWYQQALGQGPQFIFQYYREEENGRGNFPPRFSGLQFPNYSSELNVNALELDDSALYLCASGTLAGGPNEQFFGPGTRLTVL.

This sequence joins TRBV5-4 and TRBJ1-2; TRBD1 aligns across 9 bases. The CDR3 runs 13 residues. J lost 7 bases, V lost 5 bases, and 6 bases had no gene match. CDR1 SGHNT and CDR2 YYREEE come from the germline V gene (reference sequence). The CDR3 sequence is CASRDGQGFGYTF. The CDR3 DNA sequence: TGTGCCAGCAGAGACGGACAGGGGTTTGGCTACACCTTC.

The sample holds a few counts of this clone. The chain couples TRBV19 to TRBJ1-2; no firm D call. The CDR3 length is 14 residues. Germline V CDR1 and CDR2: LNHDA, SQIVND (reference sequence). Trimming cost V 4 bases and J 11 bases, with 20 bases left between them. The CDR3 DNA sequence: TGTGCCAGTAGTACCCCGCCCCCGGAGGGTGGATACACCTTC. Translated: CASSTPPPEGGYTF.

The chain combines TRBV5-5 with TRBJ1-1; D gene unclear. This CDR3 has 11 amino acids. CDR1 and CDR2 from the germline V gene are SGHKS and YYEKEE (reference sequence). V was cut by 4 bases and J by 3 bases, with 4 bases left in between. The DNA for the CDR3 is TGTGCCAGCAGCCAATACACTGAAGCTTTCTTT. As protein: CASSQYTEAFF. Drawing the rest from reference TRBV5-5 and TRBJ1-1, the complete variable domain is DAGVTQSPTHLIKTRGQQVTLRCSPISGHKSVSWYQQVLGQGPQFIFQYYEKEERGRGNFPDRFSARQFPNYSSELNVNALLLGDSALYLCASSQYTEAFFGQGTRLTVV.

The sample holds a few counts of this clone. The CDR3 DNA sequence: TGTGCCAGCAGCCGCAGGGGGCTTGAGAATGGCTACACCTTC. Translation: CASSRRGLENGYTF. The chain couples TRBV9 to TRBJ1-2; 8 bases match TRBD1. CDR3 length: 14 amino acids. Trimming at V came to 4 bases and at J to 6 bases, leaving 8 bases not matched to a gene. Looked up from germline, CDR1 is SGDLS and CDR2 is YYNGEE.

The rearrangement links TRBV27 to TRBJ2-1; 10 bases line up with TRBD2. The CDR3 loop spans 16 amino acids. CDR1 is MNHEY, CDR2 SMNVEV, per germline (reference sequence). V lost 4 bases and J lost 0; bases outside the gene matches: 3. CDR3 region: CASSWVAGGSYNEQFF. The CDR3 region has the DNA TGTGCCAGCAGTTGGGTAGCGGGGGGCTCCTACAATGAGCAGTTCTTC.

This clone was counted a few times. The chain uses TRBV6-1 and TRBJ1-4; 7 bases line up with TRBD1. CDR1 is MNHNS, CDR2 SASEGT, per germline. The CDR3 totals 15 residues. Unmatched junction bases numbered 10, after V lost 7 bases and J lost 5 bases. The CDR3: CASTPTGQRNEKLFF. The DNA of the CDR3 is TGTGCCAGCACTCCTACGGGACAGAGAAATGAAAAACTGTTTTTT.

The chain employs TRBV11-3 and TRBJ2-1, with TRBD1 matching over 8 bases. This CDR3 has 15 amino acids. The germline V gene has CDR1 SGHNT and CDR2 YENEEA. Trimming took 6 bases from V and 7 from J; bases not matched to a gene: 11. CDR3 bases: TGTGCCAGCAGTCAAGGCACAGGGGGAAGGAATGAGCAGTTCTTC. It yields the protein CASSQGTGGRNEQFF.

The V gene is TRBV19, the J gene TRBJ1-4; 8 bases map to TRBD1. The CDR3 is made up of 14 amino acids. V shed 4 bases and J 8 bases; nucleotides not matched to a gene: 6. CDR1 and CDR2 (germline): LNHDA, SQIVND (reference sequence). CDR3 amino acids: CASSNRQGMEKLFF. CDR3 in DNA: TGTGCCAGTAGTAACCGACAGGGGATGGAAAAACTGTTTTTT.

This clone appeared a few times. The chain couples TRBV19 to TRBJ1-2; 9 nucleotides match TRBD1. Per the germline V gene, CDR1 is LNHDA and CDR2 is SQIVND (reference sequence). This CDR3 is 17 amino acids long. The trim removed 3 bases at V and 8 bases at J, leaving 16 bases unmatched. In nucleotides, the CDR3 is TGTGCCAGTAGTATGGTAACAGGGGGCGATCGGGCTAGGGGCTACACCTTC. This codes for CASSMVTGGDRARGYTF.

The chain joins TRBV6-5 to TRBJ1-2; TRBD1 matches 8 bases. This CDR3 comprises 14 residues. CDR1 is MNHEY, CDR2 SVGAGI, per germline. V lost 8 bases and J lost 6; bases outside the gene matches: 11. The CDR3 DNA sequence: TGTGCCAGCGGGCGACAGGGGTTCGGGGATGGCTACACCTTC. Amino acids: CASGRQGFGDGYTF.

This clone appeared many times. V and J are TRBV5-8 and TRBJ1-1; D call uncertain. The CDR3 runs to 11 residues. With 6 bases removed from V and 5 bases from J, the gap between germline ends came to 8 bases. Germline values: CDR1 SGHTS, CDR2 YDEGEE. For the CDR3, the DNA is TGTGCCAGCAACGGGTGGACTGAAGCTTTCTTT. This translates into CASNGWTEAFF.

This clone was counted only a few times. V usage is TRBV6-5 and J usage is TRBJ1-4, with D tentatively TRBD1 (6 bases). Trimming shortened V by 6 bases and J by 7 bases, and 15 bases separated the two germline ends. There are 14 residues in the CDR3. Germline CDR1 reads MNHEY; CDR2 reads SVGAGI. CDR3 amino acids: CASSPGQIGEKLFF. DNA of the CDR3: TGTGCCAGCAGCCCCGGACAGATAGGTGAAAAACTGTTTTTT.

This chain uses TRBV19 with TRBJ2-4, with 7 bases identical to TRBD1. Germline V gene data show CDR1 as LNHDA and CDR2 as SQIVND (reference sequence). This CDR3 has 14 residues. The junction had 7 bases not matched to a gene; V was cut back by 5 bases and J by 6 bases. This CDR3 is CASSRRDSTNIQYF. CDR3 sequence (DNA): TGTGCCAGTAGTCGCCGGGACAGTACAAACATTCAGTACTTC.

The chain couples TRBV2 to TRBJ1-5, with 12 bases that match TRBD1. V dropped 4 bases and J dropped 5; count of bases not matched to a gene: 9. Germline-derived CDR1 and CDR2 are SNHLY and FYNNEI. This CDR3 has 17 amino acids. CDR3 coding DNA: TGTGCCAGCAGTGGGGACAGGGGGCGAGGAATGGATCAGCCCCAGCATTTT. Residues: CASSGDRGRGMDQPQHF.

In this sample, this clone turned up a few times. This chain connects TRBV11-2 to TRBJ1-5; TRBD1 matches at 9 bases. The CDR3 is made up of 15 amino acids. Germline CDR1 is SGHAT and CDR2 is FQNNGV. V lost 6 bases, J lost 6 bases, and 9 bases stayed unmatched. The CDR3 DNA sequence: TGTGCCAGCAGTCGGGACAGGGCTGGAGGTCAGCCCCAGCATTTT. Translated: CASSRDRAGGQPQHF.

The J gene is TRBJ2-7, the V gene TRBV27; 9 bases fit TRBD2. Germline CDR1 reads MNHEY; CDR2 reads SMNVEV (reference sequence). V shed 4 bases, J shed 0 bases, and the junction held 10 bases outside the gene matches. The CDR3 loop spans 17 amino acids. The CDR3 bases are TGTGCCAGCAGTTCTGGGCTAGCGGGGCAACTCTCCTACGAGCAGTACTTC. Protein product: CASSSGLAGQLSYEQYF.

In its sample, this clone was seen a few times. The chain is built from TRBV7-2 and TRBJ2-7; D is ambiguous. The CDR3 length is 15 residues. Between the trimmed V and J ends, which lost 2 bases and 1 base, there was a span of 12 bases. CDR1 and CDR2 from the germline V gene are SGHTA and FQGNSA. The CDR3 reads CASSLYDTRSYEQYF. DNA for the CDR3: TGTGCCAGCAGCTTATATGATACGAGGTCCTACGAGCAGTACTTC.

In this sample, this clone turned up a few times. DNA for the CDR3: TGTGCCAGCAGCCCCGAGGCGGGGGGGAGACAAGAGACCCAGTACTTC. It is translated as CASSPEAGGRQETQYF. The chain carries TRBV7-7 and TRBJ2-5; 9 bases agree with TRBD2. With 5 bases clipped from V and 2 bases from J, the junction kept 9 bases outside the gene matches. Germline V gene lookup returns CDR1 SSHAT and CDR2 FNYEAQ (reference sequence). The CDR3 contains 16 residues.

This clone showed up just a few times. CDR3: CASSPSSGRTQFF. CDR3 nucleotide sequence: TGTGCCAGCAGCCCAAGTAGCGGGCGGACCCAGTTCTTC. The chain joins TRBV11-2 to TRBJ2-1; TRBD2 aligns across 7 bases. The J segment lost 13 bases and the V segment lost 5 bases, leaving 11 bases of the junction unmatched. CDR1 SGHAT and CDR2 FQNNGV come from the germline V gene. The CDR3 is 13 residues long.

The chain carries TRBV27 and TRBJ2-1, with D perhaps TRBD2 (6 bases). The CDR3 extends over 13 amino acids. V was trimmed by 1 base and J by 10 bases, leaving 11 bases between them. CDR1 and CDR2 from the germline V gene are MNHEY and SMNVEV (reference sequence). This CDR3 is CASSLFKGGEQFF. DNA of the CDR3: TGTGCCAGCAGTTTATTTAAGGGAGGCGAGCAGTTCTTC.

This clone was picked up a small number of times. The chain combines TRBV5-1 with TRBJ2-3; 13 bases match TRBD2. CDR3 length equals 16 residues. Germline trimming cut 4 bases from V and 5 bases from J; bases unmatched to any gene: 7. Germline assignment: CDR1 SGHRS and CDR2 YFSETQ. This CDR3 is CASSTGLAGRIDTQYF. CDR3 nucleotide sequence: TGCGCCAGCAGCACGGGACTAGCGGGGAGGATAGATACGCAGTATTTT.

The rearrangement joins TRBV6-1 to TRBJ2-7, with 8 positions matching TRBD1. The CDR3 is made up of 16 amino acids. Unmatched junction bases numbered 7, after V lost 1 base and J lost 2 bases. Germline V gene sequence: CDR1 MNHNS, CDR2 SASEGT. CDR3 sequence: CASSEGSGQGTYEQYF. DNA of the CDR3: TGTGCCAGCAGTGAAGGTTCTGGACAGGGCACCTACGAGCAGTACTTC.

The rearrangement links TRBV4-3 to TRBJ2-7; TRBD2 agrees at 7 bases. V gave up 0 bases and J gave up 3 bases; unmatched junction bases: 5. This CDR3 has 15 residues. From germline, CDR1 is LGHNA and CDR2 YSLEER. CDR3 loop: CASSQEGRGGYEQYF. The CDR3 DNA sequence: TGCGCCAGCAGCCAAGAAGGGAGGGGTGGCTACGAGCAGTACTTC.